This T cell receptor (beta chain) was observed in a study of T-cell memory formation after mild COVID-19. V was cut by 0 bases and J by 4 bases, with 18 bases left in between. Germline CDR1 and CDR2: SGHRS and YFSETQ. The CDR3 covers 17 residues. This clonotype was picked up a small number of times. What it recognizes is unknown. Using constant-segment primers, 5'RACE produced TCR alpha and TCR beta cDNA libraries carrying sample barcodes and UMIs. In TCRdb, the 5' RACE reads were re-called with MiXCR into one record per CDR3 protein. The table records 550,000 to 600,000 distinct CDR3 sequences, roughly 17% of them present only once. Study-level findings and limits: There were some responding clones in pre-infection memory, which suggested that cross-reactive memory had joined. Clones from the second wave (peaking day 37) had unconfirmed SARS-CoV-2 specificity. Later expanders leaned CD4+, whereas day 15 to 85 contracting clones were balanced CD4/CD8.

The chain links TRBV5-1 to TRBJ2-3; tentatively, D is TRBD1 or TRBD2 (5 bases each). This TCR was recovered from an adult woman who had mild COVID-19 (a few samples of this study predate the infection). Cell type and time point are not known. Material: PBMCs or a T cell subset sorted from them (not recorded which). CDR3: CASSLGFGMGPPDTQYF. CDR3 nucleotide sequence: TGCGCCAGCAGCTTGGGGTTTGGTATGGGACCCCCAGATACGCAGTATTTT.